The source of this T cell receptor (beta chain) is a study of T cells after yellow fever vaccination (dated by TCRdb to between 2018 and 2021). Notes on the research overall: The SMART-Seq v4 Ultra Low Input RNA kit was used to prepare libraries from fractions with low cell numbers. To follow T-cell clones before and after primary and booster YFV17D yellow fever vaccination, bulk TCR alpha and beta repertoires were sequenced over time. The cohort comprised two healthy male donors, one aged 18 to 29 and one aged 30 to 40 years. Bulk PBMC replicates and cell subsets were isolated from blood drawn at multiple timepoints before and after both primary and secondary immunization.

The sample's treatment or condition label, in plain terms: live attenuated yellow fever vaccine strain. Two biological replicates of bulk PBMCs were collected at each blood-draw timepoint. A standard Ficoll-Paque protocol was used to isolate PBMCs from peripheral blood. TriZol was used to extract RNA from bulk PBMCs, CD4 and CD8 fractions, and dextramer-positive and dextramer-negative fractions. The CDR3 covers 14 residues, taking in both the cysteine and the phenylalanine. The retained sequence is limited to the CDR3, 42 bases, with the frame set at the first base. The junction shows trimming of 3 bases on V and 4 bases on J, and the gene matches do not reach 3 bases of it. The CDR1 and CDR2 encoded by the germline V gene are SGHTA and FQGTGA. These reads were obtained on an Illumina NovaSeq 6000. TCR cDNA was synthesized by 5'RACE template switching, through which a universal primer site and unique molecular identifiers were introduced. Priming of cDNA synthesis was performed from both the TCR alpha and TCR beta constant segments. Two PCR steps were used to amplify libraries, with sample barcodes and sequencing adapters being added in the second step. Sequencing of libraries was performed on Illumina HiSeq 2500 (2x100 bp) or NovaSeq (2x150 bp). Concerning the study's data processing: MIGEC handled demultiplexing of reads and collapsing into UMI consensus sequences, while MiXCR performed V(D)J alignment. Clonotypes responding to the vaccine were identified with edgeR on replicate PBMC samples, with the criteria of FDR below 0.01 and a log2 fold change above 5 up to day 15. Each bulk clonotype received a CD4 or CD8 identity based on whether the sequenced CD4 or CD8 repertoire contained that clonotype at higher abundance. In-frame beta chains were kept once TCRdb had trimmed the public reads at Q25 with fastp and called clones with MiXCR. Under each unique CDR3 protein, matching rows form one entry showing the most common genes and DNA. The V and J calls, along with clone size, are taken from TCRdb and not from the paper's own processing. This sample gives 250,000 to 400,000 distinct CDR3 sequences in total; approximately 4% of them show up just once. The ten largest make up 19% of the sample.

Points the paper makes about the study in general: Most clones expanded after primary vaccination were re-detected after the booster (almost 97% of CD4 and more than 70% of CD8), suggesting broad memory maintenance. A small share of clonotypes was detected in both CD4 and CD8 compartments, with the overlap likely arising from convergent recombination. Because only a couple of donors were included in the study, the extent to which the findings can be generalized is limited. The secondary T-cell response was weaker than the primary response but faster, peaking on day 5 instead of day 15. Computational filtering was required because FACS-sorted repertoires could contain abundant contaminating clonotypes from the bulk population.

This clonotype appeared many times. The specificity of this receptor is unknown. One base away there is no much larger clone; base qualities are not given. This clonotype was obtained from a man aged 18 to 30 who received the YFV17D yellow fever vaccine. Recombination joined TRBV7-3 with TRBJ2-3, and 8 junctional nucleotides match TRBD2. This sample comprised PBMCs, obtained 15 days after the yellow fever booster vaccination. The nucleotide sequence reads as follows: TGTGCCAGCAGCTTGACGGGGGGGGCAGATACGCAGTATTTT. Protein translation: CASSLTGGADTQYF.